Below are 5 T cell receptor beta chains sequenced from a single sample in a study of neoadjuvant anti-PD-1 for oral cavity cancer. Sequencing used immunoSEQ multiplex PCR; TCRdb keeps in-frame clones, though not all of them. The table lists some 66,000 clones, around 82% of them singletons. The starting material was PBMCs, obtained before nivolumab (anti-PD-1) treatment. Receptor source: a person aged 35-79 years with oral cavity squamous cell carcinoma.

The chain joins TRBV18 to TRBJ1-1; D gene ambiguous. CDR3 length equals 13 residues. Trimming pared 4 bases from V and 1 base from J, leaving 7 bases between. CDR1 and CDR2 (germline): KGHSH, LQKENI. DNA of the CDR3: TGTGCCAGCTCACTTGGGGAGAACACTGAAGCTTTCTTT. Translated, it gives CASSLGENTEAFF.

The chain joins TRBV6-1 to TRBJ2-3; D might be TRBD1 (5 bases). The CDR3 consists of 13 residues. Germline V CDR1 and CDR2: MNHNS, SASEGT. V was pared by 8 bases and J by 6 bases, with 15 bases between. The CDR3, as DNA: TGTGCCAGCCGCAGGGAAGTCAGGGATACGCAGTATTTT. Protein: CASRREVRDTQYF.

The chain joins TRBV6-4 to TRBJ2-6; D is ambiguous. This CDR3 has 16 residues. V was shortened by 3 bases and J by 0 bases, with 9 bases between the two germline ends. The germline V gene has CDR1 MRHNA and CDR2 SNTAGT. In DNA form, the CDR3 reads TGTGCCAGCAGTGATCAAGCGAACTCTGGGGCCAACGTCCTGACTTTC. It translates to CASSDQANSGANVLTF.

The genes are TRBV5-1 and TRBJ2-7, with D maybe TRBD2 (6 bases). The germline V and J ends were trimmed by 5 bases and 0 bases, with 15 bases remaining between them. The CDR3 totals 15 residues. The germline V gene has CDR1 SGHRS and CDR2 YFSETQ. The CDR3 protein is CASRESAGRSYEQYF. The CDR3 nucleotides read TGCGCCAGCAGAGAATCAGCGGGTCGCTCCTACGAGCAGTACTTC. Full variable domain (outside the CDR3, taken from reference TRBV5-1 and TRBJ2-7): KAGVTQTPRYLIKTRGQQVTLSCSPISGHRSVSWYQQTPGQGLQFLFEYFSETQRNKGNFPGRFSGRQFSNSRSEMNVSTLELGDSALYLCASRESAGRSYEQYFGPGTRLTVT.

The DNA of the CDR3 is TGTGCCAGCAGTCAAAGGGCGGCCGGGGAGCTGTTTTTT. It specifies CASSQRAAGELFF. The chain combines TRBV11-2 with TRBJ2-2; D uncertain. V was pared by 6 bases and J by 6 bases, with 11 bases between. The length of the CDR3 is 13 residues. Germline assignment: CDR1 SGHAT and CDR2 FQNNGV.